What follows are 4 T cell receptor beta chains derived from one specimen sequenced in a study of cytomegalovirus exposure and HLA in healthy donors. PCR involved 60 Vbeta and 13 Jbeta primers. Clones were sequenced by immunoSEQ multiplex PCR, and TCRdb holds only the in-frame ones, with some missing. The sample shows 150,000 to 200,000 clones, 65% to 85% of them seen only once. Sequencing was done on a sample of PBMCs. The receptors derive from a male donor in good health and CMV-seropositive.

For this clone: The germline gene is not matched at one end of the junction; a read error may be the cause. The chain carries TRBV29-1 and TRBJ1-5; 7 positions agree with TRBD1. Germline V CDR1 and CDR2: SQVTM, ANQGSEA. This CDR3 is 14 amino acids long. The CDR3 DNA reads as TGCAGCGTTAAAGACAGGGTTGGCAATCAGCCCCAGCATTTT. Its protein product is CSVKDRVGNQPQHF.

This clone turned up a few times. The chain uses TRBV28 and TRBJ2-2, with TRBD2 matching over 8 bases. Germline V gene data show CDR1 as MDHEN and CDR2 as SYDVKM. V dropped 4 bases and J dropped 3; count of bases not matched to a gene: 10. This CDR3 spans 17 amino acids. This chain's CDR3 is CASSSTRLAIYTGELFF. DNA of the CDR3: TGTGCCAGCAGTTCCACCCGACTAGCGATTTACACCGGGGAGCTGTTTTTT.

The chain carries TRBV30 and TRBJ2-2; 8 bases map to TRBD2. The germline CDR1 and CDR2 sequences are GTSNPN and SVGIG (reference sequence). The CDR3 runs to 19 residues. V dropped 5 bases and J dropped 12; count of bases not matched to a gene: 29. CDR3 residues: CAWRLGRSGGGPRALQLFF. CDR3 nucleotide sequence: TGTGCCTGGCGCCTTGGAAGGAGCGGGGGAGGCCCTAGGGCCTTACAGCTGTTTTTT.

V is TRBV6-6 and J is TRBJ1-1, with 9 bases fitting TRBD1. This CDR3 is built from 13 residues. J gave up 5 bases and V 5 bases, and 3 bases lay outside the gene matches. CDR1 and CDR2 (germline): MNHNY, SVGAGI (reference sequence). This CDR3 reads CASSRDRATEAFF. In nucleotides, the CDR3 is TGTGCCAGCAGTCGGGACAGGGCGACTGAAGCTTTCTTT.